These T cell receptor beta chains were read from a single sample in a study of human T cells and chemical hapten exposure. TCRdb re-called the RACE reads with MiXCR, one entry per CDR3 protein. The sample lists under 50,000 distinct CDR3 sequences, roughly 13% occurring once. The sample consisted of whole blood, taken in connection with sensitization to the hapten diphenylcyclopropenone (DPC). The receptors were sampled from a woman aged 40 to 50 with alopecia areata. Some clones in this sample may be carry-over from other donors' samples. The CDR3 runs from the conserved cysteine through the conserved F or W. The D gene is left open where the match is weak.

v_gene	d_gene	j_gene	CDR3aa
TRBV28	NA	TRBJ2-3	CASSLTSPHTDTQYF
TRBV4-3	NA	TRBJ1-2	CASSQIPDGYGYTF
TRBV28	TRBD1	TRBJ1-1	CASTPGGGHREAFF
TRBV28	NA	TRBJ2-3	CASSYYTGTGGTDTQYF
TRBV5-1	NA	TRBJ2-5	CASSLEGSPQETQYF
TRBV10-3	TRBD2	TRBJ2-1	CAIAGGADNEQFF
TRBV27	TRBD2	TRBJ2-7	CASGRGTSSHEQYF
TRBV7-9	TRBD2	TRBJ2-2	CASSPPGGPTGELFF
TRBV3-1	TRBD2	TRBJ2-7	CASSQRLADYEQYF
TRBV20-1	NA	TRBJ2-3	CSAIRQPGTDTQYF
TRBV7-2	NA	TRBJ1-4	CASSPHRAGNEKLFF
TRBV5-1	NA	TRBJ2-6	CASSHPQGSGANVLTF
TRBV9	TRBD2	TRBJ2-7	CASSVASGSREQYF
TRBV4-3	NA	TRBJ1-5	CASSQDQGINNQPQHF
TRBV2	NA	TRBJ2-1	CASSDLRYNEQFF
TRBV11-3	TRBD1	TRBJ2-7	CASSHSPFADRVHSYEQYF
TRBV29-1	TRBD1	TRBJ1-4	CSGRTGTNEKLFF
TRBV12-3/TRBV12-4	NA	TRBJ1-1	CASSFRTVNTEAFF
TRBV28	TRBD2	TRBJ2-1	CASSFQRGGAYEQFF
TRBV28	NA	TRBJ1-1	CASSFEVWGARDTEAFF
TRBV7-2	NA	TRBJ1-5	CASSLDHNQPQHF
TRBV2	TRBD1	TRBJ2-6	CASSRQGGYSGANVLTF
TRBV18	NA	TRBJ1-5	CASSPIGGGGQPQHF
TRBV12-3/TRBV12-4	NA	TRBJ2-7	CARSGRTYEQYF
TRBV6-5	NA	TRBJ2-7	CASSYSMGDAYEQYF
TRBV28	TRBD1	TRBJ1-1	CASFDAGTGYTEAFF
TRBV28	NA	TRBJ2-1	CASISYNEQFF
TRBV12-3/TRBV12-4	TRBD2	TRBJ2-5	CASSPFGLEETQYF
TRBV28	TRBD1	TRBJ2-4	CASREGAAKNIQYF